This entry is about one TCR beta chain. This sample was included in a study of cytomegalovirus exposure and HLA in healthy donors. The CDR3 has 13 amino acids. Germline V gives CDR1 SGDLS, CDR2 YYNGEE. The V end lost 1 base, the J end lost 3 bases, and 7 bases lay between the germline ends. A multiplex PCR was run with 60 Vbeta primers and 13 Jbeta primers. The assay was immunoSEQ multiplex PCR, and TCRdb's table has in-frame clones only and misses some. This table holds fewer than 250,000 clones, about 90% found once. The rearrangement links TRBV9 to TRBJ2-5, with TRBD2 as a possible D gene (6 bases). Sequenced material: PBMCs. This clonotype was sampled from a boy aged 2 to 9 in good health and CMV-seronegative. CDR3 sequence (DNA): TGTGCCAGCAGCGTAAGGACTAAAGAGACCCAGTACTTC. It specifies CASSVRTKETQYF. The complete variable domain, with remaining parts taken from reference TRBV9 and TRBJ2-5, reads DSGVTQTPKHLITATGQRVTLRCSPRSGDLSVYWYQQSLDQGLQFLIQYYNGEERAKGNILERFSAQQFPDLHSELNLSSLELGDSALYFCASSVRTKETQYFGPGTRLLVL.